Following are 9 T cell receptor beta chains from one sample sequenced in a study of T cells in localized non-small cell lung cancer. Here immunoSEQ multiplex PCR was the method, and the copy in TCRdb shows in-frame clones only, minus some. The sample consists of about 2,200 clones, 25% to 35% of them appearing once. The sequencing used normal lung tissue next to the tumor, collected before any cancer treatment. These receptors were obtained from a man between 40 and 75 years old with stage I lung adenocarcinoma.

This chain links TRBV5-1 with TRBJ2-3, with 7 bases that match TRBD1. J lost 6 bases, V lost 4 bases, and 8 bases had no gene match. Germline V lookup: CDR1 SGHRS, CDR2 YFSETQ. This CDR3 is 14 amino acids long. The CDR3 spells CASSGQGVSDTQYF. CDR3 DNA sequence: TGCGCCAGCAGCGGGCAGGGGGTTAGCGATACGCAGTATTTT.

The chain carries TRBV19 and TRBJ1-2, with 9 bases identical to TRBD1. Germline assignment: CDR1 LNHDA and CDR2 SQIVND (reference sequence). The ends lost 5 bases at V and 6 bases at J; junction bases unmatched: 16. The CDR3 has 17 amino acids. CDR3 in amino acids: CASSSSVGDRDGNGYTF. The CDR3 DNA sequence: TGTGCCAGTAGTTCTAGTGTTGGGGACAGGGACGGAAATGGCTACACCTTC.

This clone occurred a few times. Compared with germline, one end of the junction differs, possibly owing to a read error. This sequence joins TRBV6-8 and TRBJ1-1; no clear D gene. The germline V gene encodes CDR1 MNHGY and CDR2 SAAAGT. This CDR3 region has 16 residues. The CDR3 is CASSDSWADKNTEAFF. The CDR3 nucleotides read TGTGCCAGCAGTGACTCGTGGGCAGATAAGAACACTGAAGCTTTCTTT.

The chain joins TRBV19 to TRBJ2-4; D perhaps matches TRBD2 (6 bases). Trimming took 4 bases from V and 6 from J, leaving 13 bases between them. Looked up from germline, CDR1 is LNHDA and CDR2 is SQIVND (reference sequence). CDR3 length equals 14 residues. CDR3 in amino acids: CASSKGRDSNIQYF. DNA for the CDR3: TGTGCCAGTAGTAAGGGCAGGGACTCAAACATTCAGTACTTC.

A few counts support this clone. The rearrangement joins TRBV6-8 to TRBJ2-5; D call uncertain. The CDR3 extends over 13 amino acids. Per germline, CDR1 MNHGY and CDR2 SAAAGT. V lost 1 base to trimming and J lost 5 bases, with 8 bases between them. The CDR3 bases are TGTGCCAGCAGTTACTTGGGCCTGGAGACCCAGTACTTC. Encoded protein: CASSYLGLETQYF.

This sequence joins TRBV30 and TRBJ2-5, with 8 positions matching TRBD2. V was pared by 0 bases and J by 7 bases, with 19 bases of the junction left unmatched. This CDR3 is built from 18 residues. CDR1 and CDR2 from the germline V gene are GTSNPN and SVGIG (reference sequence). Written as DNA, the CDR3 is TGTGCCTGGAGTGTGGAGACTAGCGCATCCATCCCGGGGGGGACCCAGTACTTC. This encodes CAWSVETSASIPGGTQYF. The full variable domain, with the rest looked up from reference TRBV30 and TRBJ2-5, is SQTIHQWPATLVQPVGSPLSLECTVEGTSNPNLYWYRQAAGRGLQLLFYSVGIGQISSEVPQNLSASRPQDRQFILSSKKLLLSDSGFYLCAWSVETSASIPGGTQYFGPGTRLLVL.

In DNA form, the CDR3 reads TGTGCCAGCAGTGCAGGGGGCGCGTCCACTGAAGCTTTCTTT. This translates into CASSAGGASTEAFF. The genes are TRBV6-8 and TRBJ1-1; 8 nucleotides match TRBD1. CDR3 length: 14 amino acids. CDR1 and CDR2 (germline): MNHGY, SAAAGT. V lost 5 bases and J lost 4; bases outside the gene matches: 6.

In its sample, this clone was seen once. The DNA for the CDR3 is TGTGCCAGCGGCCTACAGGGGGCCCTCTTCTACGAGCAGTACTTC. Its protein product is CASGLQGALFYEQYF. The V and J genes are TRBV28 and TRBJ2-7, with TRBD1 matching over 9 bases. The ends lost 8 bases at V and 3 bases at J; junction bases unmatched: 11. Germline V gene data show CDR1 as MDHEN and CDR2 as SYDVKM. This CDR3 has 15 residues.

This chain joins TRBV6-8 and TRBJ1-2; D is undetermined. Trimming removed 0 bases from V and 0 bases from J, with 8 bases in between. CDR1 MNHGY and CDR2 SAAAGT come from the germline V gene. This CDR3 contains 15 residues. CDR3: CASSYSVLANYGYTF. For the CDR3, the DNA is TGTGCCAGCAGTTACTCGGTCTTAGCTAACTATGGCTACACCTTC.